These 29 T cell receptor beta chains came from one sample sequenced in a study of blood T cells in healthy people across ages. Then a second PCR, running roughly 7 to 11 cycles, was carried out with a sample-barcoded 5' primer and a J-beta primer mix. TCRdb analysed the 5' RACE reads with MiXCR anew, one entry per CDR3 protein. Of 700,000 to 950,000 distinct CDR3 sequences listed, roughly 45% are singletons. Sequences were obtained from blood. The origin of the receptors is a woman aged 55-70 years in good health.

The genes are TRBV7-2 and TRBJ1-1, with D perhaps matching TRBD1 (5 bases). Germline V gene sequence: CDR1 SGHTA, CDR2 FQGNSA. Trimming pared 1 base from V and 10 bases from J, leaving 13 bases between. This CDR3 region has 13 residues. The DNA for the CDR3 is TGTGCCAGCAGCTTAGGAGGGGAGGGTGGAGCTTTCTTT. Translation: CASSLGGEGGAFF.

This clonotype was recorded only once. The chain carries TRBV7-8 and TRBJ2-1; D may match TRBD1 or TRBD2 (6 bases each). V dropped 10 bases and J dropped 10 bases, with 17 bases sitting between them. The CDR3 is 12 amino acids. Germline V gives CDR1 SGHVS, CDR2 FQNEAQ. The CDR3 DNA reads as TGTGCCACCCGGGGGCGCGGGTACGAGCAGTTCTTC. Translating gives CATRGRGYEQFF.

The table lists this clonotype with a few counts. The rearrangement links TRBV10-1 to TRBJ2-5; TRBD1 agrees at 10 bases. The CDR3 covers 16 residues. Germline assignment: CDR1 WNHNN and CDR2 SYGVQD (reference sequence). After removal of 3 bases from V and 0 bases from J, the junction contained 4 bases not matched to a gene. Written as DNA, the CDR3 is TGCGCCAGCAGTGATGGGACAGGGGCGGACCAAGAGACCCAGTACTTC. Translation gives CASSDGTGADQETQYF.

V is TRBV6-1 and J is TRBJ1-1, with unresolved D. Trimming shortened V by 1 base and J by 1 base, and 7 bases separated the two germline ends. Germline V CDR1 and CDR2: MNHNS, SASEGT. This CDR3 has 14 amino acids. CDR3: CASSEGSTNTEAFF. In nucleotides, the CDR3 is TGTGCCAGCAGTGAAGGTAGTACGAACACTGAAGCTTTCTTT.

The chain recombines TRBV27 with TRBJ2-7, with 10 nucleotides matching TRBD1. Trimming removed 2 bases from V and 3 bases from J; junction bases left unmatched: 7. The CDR3 is made up of 16 amino acids. CDR1 MNHEY and CDR2 SMNVEV come from the germline V gene (reference sequence). The CDR3: CASSLATGGERYEQYF. In DNA, the CDR3 is TGTGCCAGCAGTTTAGCGACAGGGGGCGAGCGCTACGAGCAGTACTTC.

The CDR3 sequence is CASSLGSGPEEKLFF. As DNA, the CDR3 is TGTGCCAGCAGCTTAGGTTCCGGCCCGGAGGAAAAACTGTTTTTT. The V and J genes are TRBV11-1 and TRBJ1-4; D is uncertain. Per the germline V gene, CDR1 is SGHAT and CDR2 is FQDESV (reference sequence). Trimming removed 1 base at V and 8 bases at J, with 14 bases between. CDR3 length: 15 residues.

The chain uses TRBV7-2 and TRBJ2-1, with D perhaps TRBD1 (6 bases). Germline V gene lookup returns CDR1 SGHTA and CDR2 FQGNSA. The CDR3 has 15 amino acids. Trimming took 1 base from V and 5 from J, leaving 12 bases between them. The CDR3 loop is CASSLDRASHNEQFF. DNA for the CDR3: TGTGCCAGCAGCTTAGACAGGGCCTCTCACAATGAGCAGTTCTTC.

The CDR3 bases are TGTGCCAGCACCAGAGACAGGGCGGAGACCCAGTTCTTC. It codes for CASTRDRAETQFF. The chain uses TRBV28 and TRBJ2-1, with 7 bases lining up with TRBD1. With V trimmed by 7 bases and J by 13 bases, 13 bases remained unmatched. The CDR3 consists of 13 residues. CDR1 MDHEN and CDR2 SYDVKM come from the germline V gene.

The chain combines TRBV5-1 with TRBJ2-5; 9 nucleotides match TRBD1. This CDR3 is 17 amino acids long. V lost 1 base and J lost 5; bases outside the gene matches: 12. CDR1 is SGHRS, CDR2 YFSETQ, per germline. This chain's CDR3 is CASSLFDLGQGSETQYF. CDR3 bases: TGCGCCAGCAGCTTGTTTGATTTGGGACAGGGATCGGAGACCCAGTACTTC.

This clonotype has just a few counts. V is TRBV12-3 or TRBV12-4 and J is TRBJ1-5; D not resolved. This CDR3 contains 14 residues. V shed 7 bases and J shed 11 bases, with 21 bases lying between them. The CDR3 protein is CASNLDGYRGAQHF. The CDR3 nucleotides read TGTGCCAGCAATCTTGACGGGTACCGCGGGGCCCAGCATTTT.

Details on this clonotype: This clone may be a read error of a much larger clone one base away. The chain has TRBV10-3 and TRBJ2-7, with D perhaps matching TRBD2 (5 bases). Germline V lookup: CDR1 ENHRY, CDR2 SYGVKD. The CDR3 covers 15 residues. The CDR3 DNA sequence: TGTGCCATCGGTGAAGGATTAGGACCGAGGGACGAGCAGTACTTC. Translated: CAIGEGLGPRDEQYF.

This clonotype has at least ten counts. The rearrangement uses TRBV29-1 and TRBJ2-1; 7 nucleotides agree with TRBD2. V was clipped by 8 bases and J by 7 bases; unmatched bases: 17. Germline V gene sequence: CDR1 SQVTM, CDR2 ANQGSEA. The CDR3 extends over 15 amino acids. The CDR3 DNA follows: TGCAGCTCCCCCGTTAAAAGCGGGGCCTGGAATGAGCAGTTCTTC. Translating it yields CSSPVKSGAWNEQFF.

This chain joins TRBV7-9 and TRBJ2-1; D is possibly TRBD1 (5 bases). The CDR3 is 14 amino acids. Germline-derived CDR1 and CDR2 are SEHNR and FQNEAQ (reference sequence). The ends were cut back, 6 bases at V and 8 bases at J, with 17 bases in the middle. CDR3 sequence reads: CASSIRERGDEQFF. The CDR3 bases are TGTGCCAGCAGTATCAGGGAACGTGGGGATGAGCAGTTCTTC.

V gene TRBV6-1 combines with J gene TRBJ2-7, with TRBD2 identical over 7 bases. The CDR3 sequence is 15 residues long. The junction had 10 bases not matched to a gene; V was cut back by 4 bases and J by 4 bases. Germline V gene lookup returns CDR1 MNHNS and CDR2 SASEGT. The CDR3 sequence: CASSGEGGLGYEQYF. For the CDR3, the DNA is TGTGCCAGCAGTGGGGAGGGCGGCCTAGGATACGAGCAGTACTTC.

This clonotype has just a few counts. The chain couples TRBV20-1 to TRBJ1-4; perhaps TRBD1 as D (5 bases). CDR3 length equals 21 residues. Germline assignment: CDR1 DFQATT and CDR2 SNEGSKA (reference sequence). Trimming took 2 bases from V and 0 from J, leaving 28 bases between them. CDR3 bases: TGCAGTGCTAGAAACCTAGGCTGGGGCAGTGTTGCAGGTTCAACTAATGAAAAACTGTTTTTT. Amino acids: CSARNLGWGSVAGSTNEKLFF.

This clonotype was found once. The chain employs TRBV20-1 and TRBJ2-1; 13 bases map to TRBD2. Per the germline V gene, CDR1 is DFQATT and CDR2 is SNEGSKA (reference sequence). Losses at the gene ends were 3 bases for V and 5 bases for J; bases not matched to a gene: 7. This CDR3 is 16 amino acids long. The DNA of the CDR3 is TGCAGTGCTAGTTCCGGACTAGCGGGAGTGCACAATGAGCAGTTCTTC. As protein: CSASSGLAGVHNEQFF.

The chain links TRBV20-1 to TRBJ2-1; a possible D gene is TRBD2 (5 bases). Trimming cost V 3 bases and J 0 bases, with 12 bases left between them. The CDR3 runs 15 residues. Per germline, CDR1 DFQATT and CDR2 SNEGSKA (reference sequence). CDR3 sequence: CSARGSQLSYNEQFF. The DNA of the CDR3 is TGCAGTGCTAGGGGGAGCCAACTCTCCTACAATGAGCAGTTCTTC.

This clonotype was recorded a few times. V gene TRBV6-2 or TRBV6-3 combines with J gene TRBJ2-5; 12 positions agree with TRBD2. The CDR3 spans 13 residues. V gave up 7 bases and J gave up 10 bases; unmatched junction bases: 7. The germline V gene has CDR1 MNHEY and CDR2 SVGEGT. As DNA, the CDR3 is TGTGCCAGCATTGGACTAGCGGGACGGGTCCAGTACTTC. The encoded protein is CASIGLAGRVQYF.

This clonotype was picked up a small number of times. This sequence joins TRBV12-3 or TRBV12-4 and TRBJ2-3, with unresolved D. Trimming left V 4 bases short and J 2 bases short, with 7 bases between. The CDR3 has 13 amino acids. In DNA, the CDR3 is TGTGCCAGCAGTTCGGGTCACACAGATACGCAGTATTTT. It yields the protein CASSSGHTDTQYF.

This clonotype was seen a single time. The CDR3 DNA reads TGTGCCAGCAGCCAAGACAGGAGCACCTACAATGAGCAGTTCTTC. It translates to CASSQDRSTYNEQFF. V is TRBV4-2 and J is TRBJ2-1; D not resolved. Deletions cut 0 bases from V and 2 bases from J, with 8 bases between. The CDR3 contains 15 residues. Looked up from germline, CDR1 is LGHNA and CDR2 is YNFKEQ.

This clonotype was seen more than once but under ten times. The chain couples TRBV4-2 to TRBJ2-7; D may correspond to TRBD1 or TRBD2 (5 bases each). Germline CDR1 is LGHNA and CDR2 is YNFKEQ. Trimming pared 0 bases from V and 11 bases from J, leaving 20 bases between. The CDR3 totals 15 residues. The CDR3 sequence is CASSQDQQVRGAEYF. The DNA for the CDR3 is TGTGCCAGCAGCCAAGATCAACAGGTTCGGGGTGCGGAGTACTTC.

This chain joins TRBV3-1 and TRBJ2-1; D may be TRBD1 (6 bases). Germline loops: CDR1 LGHDT, CDR2 YNNKEL (reference sequence). This CDR3 spans 15 amino acids. CDR3 nucleotide sequence: TGTGTCAGTAGCCACCGACAGGCCGGAAACAATGAGCAGTTCTTC. Amino acids: CVSSHRQAGNNEQFF.

The chain has TRBV6-6 and TRBJ1-1, with a tentative D call TRBD1 (5 bases). The CDR3 consists of 11 residues. Trimming cost V 4 bases and J 11 bases, with 11 bases left between them. Germline CDR1 reads MNHNY; CDR2 reads SVGAGI (reference sequence). The CDR3 DNA follows: TGTGCCAGCAGTTCCCTCGGGGGGGCTTTCTTT. Protein: CASSSLGGAFF.

This clonotype was counted only a few times. This sequence joins TRBV6-2 or TRBV6-3 and TRBJ2-7; perhaps D is TRBD1 or TRBD2 (5 bases each). Germline-derived CDR1 and CDR2 are MNHEY and SVGEGT. This CDR3 has 13 amino acids. Trimming shortened V by 5 bases and J by 6 bases, and 14 bases separated the two germline ends. CDR3 DNA: TGTGCCAGCAGTCGCCCCGGGGCCGGCGAGCAGTACTTC. Translated, it gives CASSRPGAGEQYF.

V gene TRBV7-2 combines with J gene TRBJ2-1, with D possibly matching TRBD2 (7 bases). The germline V gene has CDR1 SGHTA and CDR2 FQGNSA. Deletions cut 4 bases from V and 4 bases from J, with 14 bases between. The CDR3 consists of 15 residues. The CDR3 bases are TGTGCCAGCAGCTATGGGGGGGCCTCGTACAATGAGCAGTTCTTC. Its protein is CASSYGGASYNEQFF.

The sample holds a few counts of this clonotype. The DNA of the CDR3 is TGTGCCAGCAGCTTAGACAGCGGGGGAACAAACTTAAATGAGCAGTTCTTC. It encodes CASSLDSGGTNLNEQFF. V usage is TRBV7-7 and J usage is TRBJ2-1, with 8 nucleotides matching TRBD2. V was pared by 1 base and J by 7 bases, with 12 bases of the junction left unmatched. This CDR3 contains 17 residues. CDR1 and CDR2 (germline): SSHAT, FNYEAQ (reference sequence).

A few counts support this clonotype. The gene calls are TRBV21-1 and TRBJ1-5; the table's TRBD1 call for D was not verified on the DNA. TRBV21-1 is a pseudogene. CDR3 length: 13 amino acids. The CDR3 spells CASRRDANQPQHF. The CDR3, as DNA: TGTGCCAGCAGAAGGGACGCTAATCAGCCCCAGCATTTT.

As for this clonotype: A much larger clonotype is one base distant, so this may be a read error. This chain uses TRBV20-1 with TRBJ2-1; D ambiguous. Germline CDR1 is DFQATT and CDR2 is SNEGSKA (reference sequence). This CDR3 is 10 amino acids long. The CDR3 is CRAPYNEQFF. CDR3 nucleotide sequence: TGCAGGGCCCCTTACAATGAGCAGTTCTTC.

This clonotype was seen once. The rearrangement uses TRBV28 and TRBJ1-5, with a weak D call TRBD1 (5 bases). V dropped 7 bases and J dropped 6 bases, with 22 bases sitting between them. Per the germline V gene, CDR1 is MDHEN and CDR2 is SYDVKM. This CDR3 is built from 16 residues. CDR3 protein: CASTSPGQGRGQPQHF. In DNA form, the CDR3 reads TGTGCCAGCACTTCTCCCGGGCAGGGACGGGGTCAGCCCCAGCATTTT.